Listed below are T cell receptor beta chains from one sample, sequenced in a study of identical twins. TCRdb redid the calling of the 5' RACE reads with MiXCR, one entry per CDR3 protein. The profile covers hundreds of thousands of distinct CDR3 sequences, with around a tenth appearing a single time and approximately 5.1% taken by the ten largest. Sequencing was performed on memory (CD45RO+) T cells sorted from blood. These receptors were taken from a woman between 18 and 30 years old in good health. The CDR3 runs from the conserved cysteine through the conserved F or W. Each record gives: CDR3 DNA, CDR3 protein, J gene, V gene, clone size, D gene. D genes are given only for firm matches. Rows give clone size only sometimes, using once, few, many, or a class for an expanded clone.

TGTGCCTGGATGGGGACAGGTCCGAATGAGCAGTTCTTC | CAWMGTGPNEQFF | TRBJ2-1 | TRBV30 | once | TRBD1
TGCAGTGCTAGGGGGTCAGTGGACTACGAGCAGTACTTC | CSARGSVDYEQYF | TRBJ2-7 | TRBV20-1 | NA | NA
TGTGCCAGCAGCACCCAGGGGGGGGGATCCTACGAGCAGTACTTC | CASSTQGGGSYEQYF | TRBJ2-7 | TRBV5-5 | few | NA
TGCGCCAGCAGCTTGGAACGGTCTAGCGGGGGGTTGGATACGCAGTATTTT | CASSLERSSGGLDTQYF | TRBJ2-3 | TRBV5-1 | few | TRBD2
TGTGCCAGCACCCTTCCCTGGGGGGGCACAGATACGCAGTATTTT | CASTLPWGGTDTQYF | TRBJ2-3 | TRBV27 | NA | NA
TGCGCCAGCAGCCGTTGGGGGGGTGGTGAAAAACTGTTTTTT | CASSRWGGGEKLFF | TRBJ1-4 | TRBV5-1 | NA | NA
TGCAGTGCTAGACCCGGGACTAGCGGGAGGACCTACGAGCAGTACTTC | CSARPGTSGRTYEQYF | TRBJ2-7 | TRBV20-1 | few | TRBD2
TGCGCCAGCACGACAGGGGATGGCTACACCTTC | CASTTGDGYTF | TRBJ1-2 | TRBV5-1 | many | TRBD1
TGTGCCAGCAGTGACGGACAGGGTATCTATGGCTACACCTTC | CASSDGQGIYGYTF | TRBJ1-2 | TRBV6-1 | few | TRBD1
TGCGCCAGCAGCTTCTCTGGGGTGAATCAGCCCCAGCATTTT | CASSFSGVNQPQHF | TRBJ1-5 | TRBV5-1 | many | NA
TGCGCCAGCAGGTTCCGACTAGCGGGCGATGAGCAGTTCTTC | CASRFRLAGDEQFF | TRBJ2-1 | TRBV10-2 | many | TRBD2
TGCGCCAGCAGCTTGGGGGGATCTAGCGTCGGGAAATACAATGAGCAGTTCTTC | CASSLGGSSVGKYNEQFF | TRBJ2-1 | TRBV5-1 | NA | NA
TGTGCCAGCAGCGGGTCGCGGCTGGTGAACTATGGCTACACCTTC | CASSGSRLVNYGYTF | TRBJ1-2 | TRBV6-1 | few | NA
TGTGCCAGCAGAGACGTGGAGGGTGCCTCCTACGAGCAGTACTTC | CASRDVEGASYEQYF | TRBJ2-7 | TRBV6-2/TRBV6-3 | few | NA
TGTGCCAGCAGCCAACTTCTAAATTCACCCCTCCACTTT | CASSQLLNSPLHF | TRBJ1-6 | TRBV7-6 | few | NA
TGTGCCAGCAGTTTAAGACAGGGGGTGCTTGGCTACACCTTC | CASSLRQGVLGYTF | TRBJ1-2 | TRBV12-3/TRBV12-4 | many | TRBD1
TGCGCCAGCAGTGGCCGGGACAGGACCAAGAGAGCACCTGGAAACACCATATATTTT | CASSGRDRTKRAPGNTIYF | TRBJ1-3 | TRBV10-2 | NA | TRBD1
TGCGCCAGCAGCCAAGGCGGTCCTGGACACTATGGCTACACCTTC | CASSQGGPGHYGYTF | TRBJ1-2 | TRBV4-1 | few | NA
TGTGCCAGCTCGCGGGGTAAGGACCAAGAGACCCAGTACTTC | CASSRGKDQETQYF | TRBJ2-5 | TRBV18 | NA | NA
TGTGCCTTCAGTTTACGGGGGACCGGGAGTGTTACCTACAATGAGCAGTTCTTC | CAFSLRGTGSVTYNEQFF | TRBJ2-1 | TRBV6-4 | NA | NA
TGTGCCAGCAGCGTCGAGAAGAATGAGCAGTTCTTC | CASSVEKNEQFF | TRBJ2-1 | TRBV9 | many | NA
TGTGCCAGCAGCTTGGCCGGGACTAGCGGATACAATGAGCAGTTCTTC | CASSLAGTSGYNEQFF | TRBJ2-1 | TRBV13 | few | TRBD2
TGTGCCAGCAGCTTAGACAGGGCTGGCGCTGAAGCTTTCTTT | CASSLDRAGAEAFF | TRBJ1-1 | TRBV7-9 | NA | NA
TGCAGTGCTAGAGAAGTAGGGACCGCCAACACCGGGGAGCTGTTTTTT | CSAREVGTANTGELFF | TRBJ2-2 | TRBV20-1 | NA | NA
TGTGCCAGCAGTTTTGGAGGGGATCAGCCCCAGCATTTT | CASSFGGDQPQHF | TRBJ1-5 | TRBV27 | many | NA
TGTGCCTGGACCCAAGGGGGGTTCCTACATGGCTACACCTTC | CAWTQGGFLHGYTF | TRBJ1-2 | TRBV30 | NA | NA
TGCGCCAGCAGCCCAGGGGGGTCAGGAGAAAGTGAGCAGTTCTTC | CASSPGGSGESEQFF | TRBJ2-1 | TRBV5-1 | few | NA
TGTGCCAGCAGAGAGAATTCGGACAGAAACATTCAGTACTTC | CASRENSDRNIQYF | TRBJ2-4 | TRBV2 | few | NA
TGTGCCAGCAAGCATGGCGGGAGGCCGTACGAGCAGTACTTC | CASKHGGRPYEQYF | TRBJ2-7 | TRBV6-2/TRBV6-3 | few | TRBD2
TGTGCCTGGGGCCGGGACAGCAATCAGCCCCAGCATTTT | CAWGRDSNQPQHF | TRBJ1-5 | TRBV30 | few | NA
TGTGCCAGCAATGGCGGGACACCCGAGGAGACCCAGTACTTC | CASNGGTPEETQYF | TRBJ2-5 | TRBV9 | NA | NA
TGCGCCAGCAGTGAAAGTGAGCCAGAAAATGAGCAGTTCTTC | CASSESEPENEQFF | TRBJ2-1 | TRBV10-1 | many | NA
TGTGCCAGCAGCAGACTAGCGGGGGGTGGAGAGACCCAGTACTTC | CASSRLAGGGETQYF | TRBJ2-5 | TRBV11-3 | few | TRBD2
TGCAGTGCTAGAAGACAGGGGATTCGTACAGATACGCAGTATTTT | CSARRQGIRTDTQYF | TRBJ2-3 | TRBV20-1 | NA | TRBD1
TGTGCCAGCAGTTTCGGGGTGGGTTGGACTGAAGCTTTCTTT | CASSFGVGWTEAFF | TRBJ1-1 | TRBV28 | many | NA
TGCGCCAGCAGCTTGGAACTAGCGGGGGCCGGCACAGATACGCAGTATTTT | CASSLELAGAGTDTQYF | TRBJ2-3 | TRBV5-1 | many | TRBD2
TGTGCCAGCAGCTTCTTTAAGCGGGAGTGGGTACATACGCAGTATTTT | CASSFFKREWVHTQYF | TRBJ2-3 | TRBV7-2 | few | TRBD2
TGTGCCAGCAGTTACGGACCTGAGCAGTACTTC | CASSYGPEQYF | TRBJ2-7 | TRBV6-2/TRBV6-3 | NA | NA
TGTGCCAGCAGCTTGGGTTTCTCCAACACCGGGGAGCTGTTTTTT | CASSLGFSNTGELFF | TRBJ2-2 | TRBV5-6 | few | NA
TGTGCCAGCAGACCGCCCGGGGTGCGAGGCAATGAGCAGTTCTTC | CASRPPGVRGNEQFF | TRBJ2-1 | TRBV11-2 | NA | NA
TGTGCCAGCAAACGGGGGACCACCAACTATGGCTACACCTTC | CASKRGTTNYGYTF | TRBJ1-2 | TRBV7-2 | few | NA
TGCAGCGTCCAGCGGGGGGCCTACAATGAGCAGTTCTTC | CSVQRGAYNEQFF | TRBJ2-1 | TRBV29-1 | many | TRBD2